This TCR beta chain derives from a study of T cell responses to AZD1222 COVID-19 vaccine. The V segment lost 4 bases and the J segment 3 bases; nucleotides outside the gene matches: 6. Germline loops: CDR1 SGHNT, CDR2 YYREEE (reference sequence). CDR3 length equals 15 residues. Method: immunoSEQ multiplex PCR; TCRdb's copy keeps in-frame clones and lacks some. The data show some 170,000 clones, roughly nine tenths seen once. The chain joins TRBV5-4 to TRBJ2-3, with 9 bases matching TRBD2. The sequence was obtained from an adult who received the AZD1222 COVID-19 vaccine. Here the sequenced sample was peripheral blood, taken 28 days after the second AZD1222 dose. CDR3 coding DNA: TGTGCCAGCAGCGTTAGCGGGGGAAAAACAGATACGCAGTATTTT. Translating gives CASSVSGGKTDTQYF.